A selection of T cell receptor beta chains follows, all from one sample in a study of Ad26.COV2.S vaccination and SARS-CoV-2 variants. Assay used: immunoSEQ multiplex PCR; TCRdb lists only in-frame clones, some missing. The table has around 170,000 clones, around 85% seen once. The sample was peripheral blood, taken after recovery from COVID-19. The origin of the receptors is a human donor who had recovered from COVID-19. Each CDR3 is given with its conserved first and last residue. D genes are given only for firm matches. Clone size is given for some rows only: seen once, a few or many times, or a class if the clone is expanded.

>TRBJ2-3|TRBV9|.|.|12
TGTGCCAGCAGCGCCCACACAGATACGCAGTATTTT
CASSAHTDTQYF
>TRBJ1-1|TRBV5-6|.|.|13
TGTGCCAGCAGCTTTTCAATCAACACTGAAGCTTTCTTT
CASSFSINTEAFF
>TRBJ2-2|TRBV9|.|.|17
TGTGCCAGCAGCCCCCAGCTACGACTAGGAGGCACCGGGGAGCTGTTTTTT
CASSPQLRLGGTGELFF
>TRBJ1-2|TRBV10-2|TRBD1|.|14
TGCGCCAGCAGGACAGGGTTCCTTAACTATGGCTACACCTTC
CASRTGFLNYGYTF
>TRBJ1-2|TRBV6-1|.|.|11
TGTGCCAGCAGTGACCGGGGTGGCTACACCTTC
CASSDRGGYTF
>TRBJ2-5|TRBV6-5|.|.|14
TGTGCCAGCACAATAACGGACCGACGAGAGACCCAGTACTTC
CASTITDRRETQYF
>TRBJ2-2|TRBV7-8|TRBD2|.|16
TGTGCCAGCAGCTTGCGAGCGGGGGCGAACACCGGGGAGCTGTTTTTT
CASSLRAGANTGELFF
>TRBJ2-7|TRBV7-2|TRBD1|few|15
TGTGCCAGCAGCCCCCGGGACAGGGCGAACTACGAGCAGTACTTC
CASSPRDRANYEQYF
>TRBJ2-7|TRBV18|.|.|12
TGTGCCAGCTCATCTCGTCCCTACGAGCAGTACTTC
CASSSRPYEQYF
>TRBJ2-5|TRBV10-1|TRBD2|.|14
TGCGCCAGCAGTTTTGGAGCGGGAGGGGAGACCCAGTACTTC
CASSFGAGGETQYF
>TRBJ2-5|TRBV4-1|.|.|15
TGCGCCAGCAGCCAAGATTCCCAAGCCGGGCGGACCCAGTACTTC
CASSQDSQAGRTQYF
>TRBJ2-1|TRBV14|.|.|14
TGTGCCAGCAGCCTCTTGGGGGCTTACAATGAGCAGTTCTTC
CASSLLGAYNEQFF
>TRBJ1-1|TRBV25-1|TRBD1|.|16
TGTGCCAGCAGTGAATGGGACAGGGTGGGGGGCACTGAAGCTTTCTTT
CASSEWDRVGGTEAFF
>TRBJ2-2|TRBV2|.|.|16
TGTGCCAGCAGTAAGTGGGACTCCTCGAACACCGGGGAGCTGTTTTTT
CASSKWDSSNTGELFF
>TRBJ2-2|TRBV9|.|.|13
TGTGCCAGCAGCGTAGTGGGGGCCGGGGAGCTGTTTTTT
CASSVVGAGELFF
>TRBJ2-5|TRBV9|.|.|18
TGTGCCAGCAGCGTAGATTTGGCAGGAGGCCCCCAGGGAGAGACCCAGTACTTC
CASSVDLAGGPQGETQYF
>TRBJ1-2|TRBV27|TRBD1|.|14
TGTGCCAGCAGCCAGACCGGGACAGTCTATGGCTACACCTTC
CASSQTGTVYGYTF
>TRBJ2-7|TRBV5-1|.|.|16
TGCGCCAGCAGCCCCCGAGGGGGGGTGGGGGCCTACGAGCAGTACTTC
CASSPRGGVGAYEQYF
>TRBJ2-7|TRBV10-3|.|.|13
TGTGCCATCAGTGAGGTCCGCTCCTACGAGCAGTACTTC
CAISEVRSYEQYF
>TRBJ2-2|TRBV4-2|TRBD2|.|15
TGTGCCAGCAGCCGGGAGGGGACCCCTAGCGGGGAGCTGTTTTTT
CASSREGTPSGELFF
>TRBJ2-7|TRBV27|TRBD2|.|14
TGTGCCAGCAGTTTATCGTCTAGCGGTTACGAGCAGTACTTC
CASSLSSSGYEQYF
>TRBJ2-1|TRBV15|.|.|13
TGTGCCACCTCAACTATAGCGAACAATGAGCAGTTCTTC
CATSTIANNEQFF
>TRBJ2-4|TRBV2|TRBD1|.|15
TGTGCCAGCAGTGTCGGGGGACAGGGAAGGGAAATTCAGTACTTC
CASSVGGQGREIQYF
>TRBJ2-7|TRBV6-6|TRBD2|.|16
TGTGCCAGCATTGGGCGTGGGACTAGCGAGGCCTACGAGCAGTACTTC
CASIGRGTSEAYEQYF
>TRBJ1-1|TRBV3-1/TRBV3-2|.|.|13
TGTGCCAGCAGCCAAGTGAGGGACCTTGAAGCTTTCTTT
CASSQVRDLEAFF
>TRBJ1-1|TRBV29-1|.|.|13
TGCAGCGTTGAAGTTGGCTGGAACACTGAAGCTTTCTTT
CSVEVGWNTEAFF
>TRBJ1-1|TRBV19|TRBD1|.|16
TGTGCCAGTAGACCCCTCCCCGACAGGGAGGTCACTGAAGCTTTCTTT
CASRPLPDREVTEAFF
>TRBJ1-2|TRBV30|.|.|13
TGTGCCTGGATGTTGGCAGAAACTTATGGCTACACCTTC
CAWMLAETYGYTF
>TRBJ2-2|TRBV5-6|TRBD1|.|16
TGTGCCAGCAGCTGGGGCCCACAGGGGGACACCGGGGAGCTGTTTTTT
CASSWGPQGDTGELFF
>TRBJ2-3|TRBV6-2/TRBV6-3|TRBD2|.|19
TGTGCCAGCAGTTTCCCCCCTAGCGGGTACTCTGGAGGAGCAGATACGCAGTATTTT
CASSFPPSGYSGGADTQYF
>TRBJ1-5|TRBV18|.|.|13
TGTGCCAGCTCACCCAACAGGGATCAGCCCCAGCATTTT
CASSPNRDQPQHF
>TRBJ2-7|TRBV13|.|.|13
TGTGCCAGCAGCTTAGGCCCCATGAGCGAGCAGTACTTC
CASSLGPMSEQYF
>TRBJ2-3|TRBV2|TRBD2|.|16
TGTGCCAGCACCCTAGGACTAGCGGGGTACACAGATACGCAGTATTTT
CASTLGLAGYTDTQYF
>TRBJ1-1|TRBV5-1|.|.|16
TGCGCCAGCAGCTTGGGCTGGGGGGGAGTGGGCACTGAAGCTTTCTTT
CASSLGWGGVGTEAFF
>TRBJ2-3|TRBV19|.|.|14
TGTGCCAGTAGTATGGACTTTAGCACAGATACGCAGTATTTT
CASSMDFSTDTQYF
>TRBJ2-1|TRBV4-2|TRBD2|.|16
TGTGCCAGCAGCCAAGATATCACTAGCGGGGGGGCTCTTACGGTCTTC
CASSQDITSGGALTVF
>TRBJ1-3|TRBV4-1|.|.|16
TGCGCCAGCAGCCAAGATCCAGGGTCCTCTGGAAACACCATATATTTT
CASSQDPGSSGNTIYF
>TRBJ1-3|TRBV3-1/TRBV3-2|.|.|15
TGTGCCAGCAGCCAAGATTTGAGCTCTGGAAACACCATATATTTT
CASSQDLSSGNTIYF
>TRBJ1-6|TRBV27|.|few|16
TGTGCCAGCAGTTTATCCGCGGGGTCATATAATTCACCCCTCCACTTT
CASSLSAGSYNSPLHF
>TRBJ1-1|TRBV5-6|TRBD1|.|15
TGTGCCAGCAGCCCGACAGGGGCCCCCCACACTGAAGCTTTCTTT
CASSPTGAPHTEAFF
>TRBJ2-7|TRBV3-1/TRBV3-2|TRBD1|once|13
TGTGCCAGCAAGGGACAGGGCGCCTACGAGCAGTACTTC
CASKGQGAYEQYF
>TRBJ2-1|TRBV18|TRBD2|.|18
TGTGCCAGCTCACTATATAGCGGGGGCCTTCCCGTTTACAATGAGCAGTTCTTC
CASSLYSGGLPVYNEQFF
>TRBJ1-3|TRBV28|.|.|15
TGTGCCAGCGGAAATACCATTGGGGCTGGAAACACCATATATTTT
CASGNTIGAGNTIYF
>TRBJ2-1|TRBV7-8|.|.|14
TGTGCCAGCAGCGCGTTAATCGGGGGAGCGGAGCAGTTCTTC
CASSALIGGAEQFF
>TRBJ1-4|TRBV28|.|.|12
TGTGCCAGCAGTACAACTAATGAAAAACTGTTTTTT
CASSTTNEKLFF
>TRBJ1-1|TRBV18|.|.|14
TGTGCCAGCTCACGACAGTCAACGGGCACTGAAGCTTTCTTT
CASSRQSTGTEAFF
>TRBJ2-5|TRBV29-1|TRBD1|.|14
TGCAGCGTTCAGGGACAGCACAGCCAAGAGACCCAGTACTTC
CSVQGQHSQETQYF
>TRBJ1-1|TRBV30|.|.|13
TGTGCCTGGAGTAGGGGACACGGCACTGAAGCTTTCTTT
CAWSRGHGTEAFF
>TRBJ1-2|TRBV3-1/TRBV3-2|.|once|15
TGTGCCAGCAGCCAAGCCACAGGGTCACTCTATGGCTACACCTTC
CASSQATGSLYGYTF
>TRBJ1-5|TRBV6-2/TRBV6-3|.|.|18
TGTGCCAGCAGTTCGATCGACGGGACGTATCATAGCAATCAGCCCCAGCATTTT
CASSSIDGTYHSNQPQHF